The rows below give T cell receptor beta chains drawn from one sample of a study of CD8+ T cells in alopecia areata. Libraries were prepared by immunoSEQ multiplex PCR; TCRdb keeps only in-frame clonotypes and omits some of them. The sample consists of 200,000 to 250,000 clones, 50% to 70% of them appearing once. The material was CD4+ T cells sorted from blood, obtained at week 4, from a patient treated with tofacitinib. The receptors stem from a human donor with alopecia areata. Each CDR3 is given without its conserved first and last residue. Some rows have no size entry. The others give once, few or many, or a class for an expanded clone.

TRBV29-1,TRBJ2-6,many,SVSGTGGSGANVLT
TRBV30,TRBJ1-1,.,AWMGQLNTEAF
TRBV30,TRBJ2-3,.,AWSGDTQY
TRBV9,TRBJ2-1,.,ASSPQGQKYNEQF
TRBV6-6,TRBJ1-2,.,ASSYLDGNYGYT
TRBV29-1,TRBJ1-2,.,SVTGRTNYGYT
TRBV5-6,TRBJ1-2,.,ASSSRTVANYGYT
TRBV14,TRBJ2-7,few,ASTSLEQY
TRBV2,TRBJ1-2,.,ASSRQGDNGYT
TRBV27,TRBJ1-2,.,ASSFRTGVEYT
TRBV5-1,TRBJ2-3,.,ASSRDTDTQY
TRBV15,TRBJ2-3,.,ATSREGQGPTDTQY
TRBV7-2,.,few,ASSPNLGGIEQY
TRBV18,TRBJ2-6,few,ASSLGQDRSGANVLT
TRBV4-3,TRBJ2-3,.,ASSQDLQTDTQY
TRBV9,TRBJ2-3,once,ASSVGSSGATDTQY
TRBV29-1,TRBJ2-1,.,SVEFSGDEQF
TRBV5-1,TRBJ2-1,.,ASAYGDRNEQF
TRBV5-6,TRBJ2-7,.,ASSLGPLYEQY
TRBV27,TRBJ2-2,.,ASTPAQLTGELF
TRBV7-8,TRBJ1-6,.,ASSLVRTGFDSPLH
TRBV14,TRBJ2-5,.,ASSQDLGETQY
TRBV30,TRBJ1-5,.,AWSRRGFRNQPQH